The T cell receptor (beta chain) described here comes from a study of CD4 T cells in relation to SARS-CoV-2 and coronaviruses (dated by TCRdb to the early 2020s). Notes on the research overall: In the ViraFEST assay, PBMCs were grown with antigen for approximately 9 days, and TCR beta CDR3s were then sequenced to identify antigen-specific clonal expansions. The negative reference condition was either a culture with an HIV-1 Nef peptide pool or a culture with no peptide. Patient-derived lymphoblastoid cell lines were used to map the HLA restriction of shared crossreactive spike epitopes. Memory CD4+ T cell crossreactivity between SARS-CoV-2 and common cold coronavirus spike proteins was assessed at the TCR clonotype level in the study. The Adaptive Biotechnologies TCR-sequencing kit was used for samples from three pre-COVID donors and for the naive versus memory experiments, whereas the other data were Illumina-based. A different, Illumina-based TCR-beta assay was used to sequence expansion assays from other donors in the study. Study-level results and caveats: Crossreactivity analysis was centred on spike protein, so crossreactivity against other viral proteins was not assessed. Memory CD4+ clonotypes crossrecognizing SARS-CoV-2 and at least one common cold coronavirus spike were found in 55% to 75% of donors. Because no donor provided both pre-pandemic and post-infection samples, tracing the source of pre-existing responses was limited. The study was constrained by small numbers of patients and of tested TCRs. Crossreactive clones showed significantly weaker SARS-CoV-2-driven expansion than monoreactive clones, consistent with antigenic imprinting.

The germline V gene yields SGHDT for CDR1 and YYEEEE for CDR2. Trimming removed 1 base from V and 4 bases from J; the gene matches leave 0 bases unexplained. The CDR3 spans 14 residues, from the cysteine through the phenylalanine. Only the CDR3 DNA stays, 42 bases, in frame from base 1. Notes on this clone: The antigen this receptor binds is unknown. No base quality information exists; no much larger clone differs at one position.

The library was built by means of the immunoSEQ multiplex PCR assay. In the source study's methods: During preprocessing, nonproductive sequences were removed, along with CDR3s that did not begin with C, did not end with F or W, or were shorter than 7 amino acids. The MANAFEST web app was used to call antigen-specific clonotypes on the basis of expansion compared with the reference and with other culture wells. To be counted as positive, a clone had to show significant expansion compared with the reference culture, at an FDR below 0.05, in 2 of 3 replicate wells. To be called positive, a clone also had to show significant expansion compared with every other tandem well and an odds ratio greater than 5. Pairwise Levenshtein distance, computed with the stringdist R package after three terminal residues were trimmed from each end, was used as the measure of CDR3 homology. What TCRdb holds here is the immuneACCESS table cut down to in-frame rearrangements. Part of the clones is not present; checked against another copy, under half of the missing clones reflect an unresolved V gene, and the others are unexplained. Clone size and the V and J calls come from that table; the DNA yielded D and trimming. Here the sample has about 22,000 clones; around 70% occur a single time. The top ten clonotypes cover roughly 19% of the sample.

CD4+ T cells from unexposed donors were collected before the COVID-19 pandemic (2011-2018). The EasySep CD4+ T cell isolation kit was used to isolate CD4+ T cells once the cultures had run for more than 8 days. As cell number allowed, CD4+ T cells from unexposed donors were tested for reactivity to SARS-CoV-2 S and N and to four common cold coronavirus spike pools. Each well received over 1.5 million PBMCs, cultured in IMDM supplemented with approximately 5% human AB serum and around 10 IU/ml IL-2. Half of the culture medium was replaced with fresh IL-2-containing medium on days 3 and 7. Each peptide culture condition was generally run in triplicate replicate wells. The leukapheresis product for the unexposed donors was obtained through commercial purchase. Ficoll-Paque PLUS gradient centrifugation was used to isolate PBMCs from either whole blood or leukapheresis product. PBMCs were either cryopreserved at -140°C or used fresh in the expansion assay. The QIAamp Micro DNA Kit was used to extract genomic DNA from the CD4+ T cells.

The sequence joins TRBV5-6 to TRBJ2-3; 10 nucleotides in the junction match TRBD2. The sequencing input was CD4+ T cells from PBMCs, cultured in vitro. This TCR came from a human donor in good health. The CDR3 loop reads CASSLLAGADTQYF. Read as DNA, the sequence is TGTGCCAGCAGCTTGCTAGCGGGAGCAGATACGCAGTATTTT. The reference TRBV5-6 and TRBJ2-3 proteins fill in what lies around the CDR3, so the full variable domain reads DAGVTQSPTHLIKTRGQQVTLRCSPKSGHDTVSWYQQALGQGPQFIFQYYEEEERQRGNFPDRFSGHQFPNYSSELNVNALLLGDSALYLCASSLLAGADTQYFGPGTRLTVL.